The T cell receptor (beta chain) under discussion was sequenced for a study of response to subunit inactivated influenza vaccine. Only a few counts were recorded for this clonotype. TCRdb analysed the RT-PCR reads with MiXCR anew, one entry per CDR3 protein. The sample holds 530,000 or so distinct CDR3 sequences, less than 30% seen once. CDR3 length: 15 residues. The V and J ends lost 5 bases and 4 bases, in that order; junction bases with no gene match: 4. The V call is TRBV12-3 or TRBV12-4, the J call TRBJ2-7; 14 bases align to TRBD2. This clonotype originated in a man over 45 who received an inactivated influenza vaccine. The sequencing used CD4+ T cells sorted from PBMCs, collected more than 4 days after vaccination. The CDR3 DNA is TGTGCCAGCAGTGAGACTAGCGGGGGGGCATACGAGCAGTACTTC. This encodes CASSETSGGAYEQYF.